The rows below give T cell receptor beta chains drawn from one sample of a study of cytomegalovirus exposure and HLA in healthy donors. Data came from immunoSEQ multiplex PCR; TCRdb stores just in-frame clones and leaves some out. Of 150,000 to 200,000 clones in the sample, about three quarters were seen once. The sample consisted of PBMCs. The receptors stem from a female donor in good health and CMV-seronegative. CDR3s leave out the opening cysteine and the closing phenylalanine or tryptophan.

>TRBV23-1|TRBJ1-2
ASSHRSNYGYT
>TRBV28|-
ASSLLAGQGYEQY
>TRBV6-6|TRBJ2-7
ASSKTDYEQY
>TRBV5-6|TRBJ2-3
ASWEGGTDTQY
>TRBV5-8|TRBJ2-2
ASSLKTSGGYKELF
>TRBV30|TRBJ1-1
AWERNTEAF
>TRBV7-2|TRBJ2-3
ASSRGRDTQY
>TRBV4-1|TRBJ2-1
ATDGSGGAGQF
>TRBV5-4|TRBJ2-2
ASSFPLNTGELF
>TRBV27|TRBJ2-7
ASSLILGTGPYEQY
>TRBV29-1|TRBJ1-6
SVGQGAYSPLH
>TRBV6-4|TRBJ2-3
ASSKASGTDTQY
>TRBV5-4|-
ASSEPGLAGYEQY
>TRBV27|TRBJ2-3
ASKSELAGGQADTQY
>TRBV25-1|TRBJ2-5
ASSGDLAGEETQY
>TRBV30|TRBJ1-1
AWSVTGKDNTEAF
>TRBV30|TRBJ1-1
AWIPDRGRLAEAF
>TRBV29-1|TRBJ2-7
SVAGGSYEQY
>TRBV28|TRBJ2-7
ASSLLTSGRPLYEQY
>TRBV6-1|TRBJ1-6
ASSELWTGGSPLH
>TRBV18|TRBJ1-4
ASSPRERSNEKLF
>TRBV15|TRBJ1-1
ATKGRQGSEAF
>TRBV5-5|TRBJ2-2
ASSLRTSGAGGELF
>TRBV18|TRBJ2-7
ASSPVPGTGNEQY
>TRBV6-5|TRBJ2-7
ASSYSPGTKTYEQY
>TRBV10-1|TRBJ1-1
ASSESKGATEAF
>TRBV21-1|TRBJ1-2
ASRGGNGYT
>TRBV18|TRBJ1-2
ASSPLAEVTNYGYT
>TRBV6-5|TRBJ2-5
ASSPDRVGQETQY
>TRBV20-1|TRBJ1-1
SASAQGEAF
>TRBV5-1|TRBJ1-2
ASSLEAGPFEANYGYT
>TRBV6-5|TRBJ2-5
ASSYGGGAETQY
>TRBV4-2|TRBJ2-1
ASSQASGSHNEQF
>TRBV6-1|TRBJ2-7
ASSEAGKGYEQY
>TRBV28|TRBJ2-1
ASSSSRTGPTYNEQF
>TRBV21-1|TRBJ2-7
ASSREAAHKPYEQY
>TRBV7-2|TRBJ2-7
ASSLGTSTYEQY
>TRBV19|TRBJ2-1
ASNIEKAGGLGEQF